These 18 T cell receptor beta chains were sequenced from one sample in a study of identical twins. TCRdb called the 5' RACE reads again in MiXCR, with one record for every CDR3 protein. The sample lists hundreds of thousands of distinct CDR3 sequences, approximately 22% occurring once. This sample also belongs to another study, concerning T cells expressing NK-cell markers.

Sequenced sample: PBMCs. These receptors came from a woman aged 18-35 years in good health.

In its sample, this clonotype was seen a few times. The rearrangement links TRBV7-6 to TRBJ2-7; 8 nucleotides agree with TRBD1. Germline values: CDR1 SGHVS, CDR2 FNYEAQ. V shed 5 bases, J shed 7 bases, and the junction held 10 bases outside the gene matches. The CDR3 consists of 14 residues. In DNA, the CDR3 is TGTGCCAGCAGCCCGGACAGGGTACTGGGTGAGCAGTACTTC. Its translation is CASSPDRVLGEQYF.

The gene calls are TRBV4-1 and TRBJ2-7; a possible D gene is TRBD1 (7 bases). Germline V gives CDR1 MGHRA, CDR2 YSYEKL. V was cut by 5 bases and J by 4 bases, with 15 bases left in between. The CDR3 has 14 residues. This CDR3 reads CASSFRQGGYEQYF. The CDR3 nucleotides read TGCGCCAGCAGCTTCCGACAGGGAGGTTACGAGCAGTACTTC.

This clonotype appeared a few times. This chain uses TRBV29-1 with TRBJ2-4; 7 positions agree with TRBD2. Per germline, CDR1 SQVTM and CDR2 ANQGSEA. V lost 5 bases and J lost 8; bases outside the gene matches: 9. The CDR3 is 13 amino acids. CDR3 loop: CSVSSGIVYIQYF. CDR3 nucleotide sequence: TGCAGCGTTTCCAGCGGGATAGTATACATTCAGTACTTC.

This clonotype was seen ten or more times. The rearrangement links TRBV27 to TRBJ2-1; perhaps TRBD2 as D (6 bases). Trimming took 3 bases from V and 8 from J, leaving 17 bases between them. CDR1 and CDR2 from the germline V gene are MNHEY and SMNVEV (reference sequence). The CDR3 loop spans 15 amino acids. The CDR3 DNA reads as TGTGCCAGCAGTTTCGGGGGACCTAGGATAGATGAGCAGTTCTTC. It specifies CASSFGGPRIDEQFF.

This clonotype was recorded a few times. This rearrangement joins TRBV20-1 to TRBJ2-6; D is possibly TRBD2 (5 bases). The CDR3 sequence is 15 residues long. Trimming pared 0 bases from V and 4 bases from J, leaving 10 bases between. Germline V CDR1 and CDR2: DFQATT, SNEGSKA (reference sequence). The CDR3 bases are TGCAGTGCTAGAGACTCGAGGGCCGGGGCCAACGTCCTGACTTTC. Translating it yields CSARDSRAGANVLTF.

In its sample, this clonotype was seen a few times. This rearrangement joins TRBV2 to TRBJ1-3; a weak D match, TRBD1 (5 bases). CDR3 length: 15 amino acids. The germline V gene encodes CDR1 SNHLY and CDR2 FYNNEI. V gave up 7 bases and J gave up 8 bases, with 21 bases separating them. In DNA form, the CDR3 reads TGTGCCAGCACCAACGGTGGGACCCCGCGACACACCATATATTTT. Its translation is CASTNGGTPRHTIYF.

This clonotype was observed a handful of times. The gene calls are TRBV7-4 and TRBJ2-3, with TRBD1 identical over 9 bases. V shed 6 bases, J shed 2 bases, and the junction held 3 bases outside the gene matches. CDR1 and CDR2 from the germline V gene are SGHVT and SQSDAQ. The CDR3 has 14 residues. The CDR3 sequence: CASRGTGPTDTQYF. Here the CDR3 DNA reads TGTGCCAGCAGGGGGACAGGGCCCACAGATACGCAGTATTTT.

A few counts support this clonotype. The chain uses TRBV20-1 and TRBJ2-3, with 10 bases identical to TRBD2. The junction had 5 bases not matched to a gene; V was cut back by 0 bases and J by 5 bases. CDR3 length: 15 amino acids. CDR1 and CDR2 from the germline V gene are DFQATT and SNEGSKA (reference sequence). CDR3 protein: CSARDRGLAIDTQYF. As DNA, the CDR3 is TGCAGTGCTAGAGATAGGGGACTAGCGATAGATACGCAGTATTTT.

This clonotype was counted only a few times. The J gene is TRBJ1-5, the V gene TRBV6-2 or TRBV6-3; D ambiguous. This CDR3 has 14 amino acids. V lost 4 bases and J lost 4, with 11 bases in between. The V gene's germline CDR1 is MNHEY and CDR2 SVGEGT. CDR3 amino acids: CASSFLAANQPQHF. The CDR3 coding sequence is TGTGCCAGCAGTTTCCTGGCAGCGAATCAGCCCCAGCATTTT.

The CDR3 here is CASSFFMGSSEAQYF. Written as DNA, the CDR3 is TGTGCCAGCAGTTTTTTCATGGGGTCCAGTGAGGCCCAGTACTTC. V usage is TRBV9 and J usage is TRBJ2-5; D unresolved. V was shortened by 5 bases and J by 9 bases, with 23 bases between the two germline ends. Germline CDR1 reads SGDLS; CDR2 reads YYNGEE. There are 15 residues in the CDR3.

This chain links TRBV12-3 or TRBV12-4 with TRBJ2-7; D is perhaps TRBD1 (5 bases). The V end was cut by 11 bases, the J end by 3 bases, with 17 bases between. This CDR3 is built from 13 residues. The CDR3 protein is CAVPQGSDYEQYF. The CDR3 nucleotides read TGTGCCGTCCCCCAGGGTTCCGACTACGAGCAGTACTTC.

This clonotype was seen at least ten times. This rearrangement joins TRBV6-1 to TRBJ2-6; unclear D gene. Germline V CDR1 and CDR2: MNHNS, SASEGT. Trimming shortened V by 6 bases and J by 0 bases, and 15 bases separated the two germline ends. The CDR3 length is 17 residues. CDR3 amino acids: CASSSPNSYSGANVLTF. CDR3 DNA sequence: TGTGCCAGCAGCTCACCGAACAGTTACTCTGGGGCCAACGTCCTGACTTTC.

The chain uses TRBV20-1 and TRBJ1-5, with 11 positions matching TRBD1. J lost 5 bases, V lost 5 bases, and 2 bases had no gene match. CDR3 size: 13 residues. Germline CDR1 reads DFQATT; CDR2 reads SNEGSKA (reference sequence). CDR3 nucleotide sequence: TGCAGTGCTCCGGGACAGGGGGATCAGCCCCAGCATTTT. Protein product: CSAPGQGDQPQHF.

This clonotype has just a few counts. The rearrangement uses TRBV20-1 and TRBJ1-1; D ambiguous. The CDR3 length is 14 residues. CDR1 and CDR2 (germline): DFQATT, SNEGSKA (reference sequence). Deletions cut 1 base from V and 0 bases from J, with 9 bases between. Here the CDR3 DNA reads TGCAGTGCTAGAGGGGGAACCATGAACACTGAAGCTTTCTTT. It is translated as CSARGGTMNTEAFF.

The sample holds a few counts of this clonotype. This chain uses TRBV20-1 with TRBJ1-1, with 7 bases lining up with TRBD1. The V and J ends lost 0 bases and 1 base, in that order; junction bases with no gene match: 8. Germline lookup yields CDR1 DFQATT and CDR2 SNEGSKA (reference sequence). This CDR3 spans 16 amino acids. Written as DNA, the CDR3 is TGCAGTGCTAGAGATCTCGGGACAGAAAGGAACACTGAAGCTTTCTTT. This encodes CSARDLGTERNTEAFF.

V gene TRBV25-1 combines with J gene TRBJ2-1; 7 bases fit TRBD2. Germline values: CDR1 MGHDK, CDR2 SYGVNS. Trimming at V came to 6 bases and at J to 9 bases, leaving 8 bases not matched to a gene. CDR3 length: 13 residues. Here the CDR3 reads CASSSWDYREQFF. The CDR3 region has the DNA TGTGCCAGCAGCTCCTGGGACTATCGTGAGCAGTTCTTC.

The CDR3 bases are TGTGCCAGCAGTTACACTGGGGAGGGCACTGAAGCTTTCTTT. Amino acids: CASSYTGEGTEAFF. This rearrangement joins TRBV6-5 to TRBJ1-1; no reliable D call. The CDR3 consists of 14 residues. Trimming took off 2 bases at V and 4 bases at J, with 11 bases between the two ends. From germline, CDR1 is MNHEY and CDR2 SVGAGI.

The chain employs TRBV12-3 or TRBV12-4 and TRBJ1-3; 9 bases are shared with TRBD1. The CDR3 loop spans 15 amino acids. V shed 4 bases, J shed 0 bases, and the junction held 1 base outside the gene matches. The CDR3 region has the DNA TGTGCCAGCAGTTGGACAGGGGCCTCTGGAAACACCATATATTTT. Translation: CASSWTGASGNTIYF.